Below, 30 T cell receptor beta chains from the same sample are listed, as sequenced in a study of cytomegalovirus exposure and HLA in healthy donors. This PCR relied on a set of 60 Vbeta primers and 13 Jbeta primers. The repertoire was sequenced with immunoSEQ multiplex PCR; TCRdb's copy has only in-frame clones and lacks some. Among about 61,000 clones listed, 89% were seen once. Specimen: PBMCs. These receptors originate from a man between 25 and 39 years old in good health and CMV-seropositive.

The chain joins TRBV4-3 to TRBJ2-7; 7 bases are a match to TRBD2. There are 13 residues in the CDR3. From germline, CDR1 is LGHNA and CDR2 YSLEER. J gave up 8 bases and V 5 bases, and 9 bases lay outside the gene matches. DNA of the CDR3: TGCGCCAGCAGCGAAGGACTAGTTGACAAGCAGTACTTC. It encodes CASSEGLVDKQYF.

J is TRBJ2-1 and V is TRBV27; TRBD2 matches 13 bases. CDR1 is MNHEY, CDR2 SMNVEV, per germline (reference sequence). V lost 6 bases, J lost 6 bases, and 5 bases stayed unmatched. The length of the CDR3 is 15 residues. CDR3 amino acids: CASRGGLAGLNEQFF. CDR3 DNA: TGTGCCAGCAGAGGGGGACTAGCGGGACTCAATGAGCAGTTCTTC.

This rearrangement joins TRBV12-5 to TRBJ2-5; 7 bases agree with TRBD2. The CDR3 has 15 amino acids. The V gene's germline CDR1 is LGHNT and CDR2 FRNRAP. The ends lost 1 base at V and 4 bases at J; junction bases unmatched: 6. CDR3 bases: TGTGCTAGTGGTTTGGGGCGGGAGCGGGGAGAGACCCAGTACTTC. Encoded protein: CASGLGRERGETQYF.

The chain carries TRBV28 and TRBJ2-7; maybe TRBD1 (5 bases). The CDR3 spans 14 residues. From germline, CDR1 is MDHEN and CDR2 SYDVKM. Trimming removed 2 bases at V and 2 bases at J, with 10 bases between. Here the CDR3 DNA reads TGTGCCAGCAGTTTACAGGGTCAGACCTACGAGCAGTACTTC. It codes for CASSLQGQTYEQYF.

This chain uses TRBV28 with TRBJ2-7, with a possible D match to TRBD2 (7 bases). CDR3 length: 18 amino acids. The germline CDR1 and CDR2 sequences are MDHEN and SYDVKM. V was shortened by 1 base and J by 4 bases, with 23 bases between the two germline ends. For the CDR3, the DNA is TGTGCCAGCAGTTTATCCTTCGGGGGCAGGGGAGGGTGGTACGAGCAGTACTTC. Translating it yields CASSLSFGGRGGWYEQYF.

The chain uses TRBV4-3 and TRBJ2-7; 9 positions agree with TRBD1. There are 15 residues in the CDR3. With V trimmed by 3 bases and J by 1 base, 4 bases remained unmatched. Per the germline V gene, CDR1 is LGHNA and CDR2 is YSLEER. The CDR3 nucleotides read TGCGCCAGCAGCCAGACTGACAGGGGGTCCTACGAGCAGTACTTC. The encoded protein is CASSQTDRGSYEQYF.

This clone was detected a few times. The rearrangement joins TRBV4-1 to TRBJ2-4; 8 positions agree with TRBD2. The CDR3 spans 15 residues. J gave up 6 bases and V 0 bases, and 4 bases lay outside the gene matches. Germline V gene sequence: CDR1 MGHRA, CDR2 YSYEKL. CDR3 nucleotide sequence: TGCGCCAGCAGCCAAGAGGATACTAGCGGAAACATTCAGTACTTC. Its translation is CASSQEDTSGNIQYF.

This chain connects TRBV7-2 to TRBJ2-1; the match to TRBD2 covers 7 bases. There are 15 residues in the CDR3. Looked up from germline, CDR1 is SGHTA and CDR2 is FQGNSA. V was pared by 2 bases and J by 3 bases, with 4 bases of the junction left unmatched. CDR3 loop: CASSLMASGYNEQFF. The CDR3 DNA reads as TGTGCCAGCAGCTTAATGGCTAGCGGCTACAATGAGCAGTTCTTC.

This clone was observed a single time. This sequence joins TRBV2 and TRBJ2-5; D is ambiguous. Trimming cost V 8 bases and J 0 bases, with 13 bases left between them. This CDR3 is 14 amino acids long. Germline-derived CDR1 and CDR2 are SNHLY and FYNNEI. The CDR3 nucleotides are TGTGCCAGCGAGAGGTCCCCGTACCAAGAGACCCAGTACTTC. This gives the protein CASERSPYQETQYF.

The chain has TRBV21-1 and TRBJ2-7; the table's D gene call, TRBD1, was not cross checked with the DNA. TRBV21-1 corresponds to a pseudogene. The CDR3 has 16 amino acids. The DNA of the CDR3 is TGTGCCAGCACCGTTAAGGACAGTCTGAGCTCCTACGAGCAGTACTTC. This codes for CASTVKDSLSSYEQYF.

The count of this clone is one. The chain employs TRBV25-1 and TRBJ1-5, with D possibly matching TRBD1 (5 bases). The germline V gene encodes CDR1 MGHDK and CDR2 SYGVNS. This CDR3 has 15 residues. V lost 2 bases, J lost 3 bases, and 11 bases lay in between. CDR3 sequence: CASSEGGGLNQPQHF. The CDR3 bases are TGTGCCAGCAGTGAAGGGGGGGGTCTCAATCAGCCCCAGCATTTT.

The table lists this clone with a count of one. The rearrangement links TRBV19 to TRBJ2-7, with a tentative D call TRBD2 (5 bases). Trimming left V 5 bases short and J 3 bases short, with 11 bases between. The CDR3 spans 13 residues. Germline CDR1 LNHDA, CDR2 SQIVND (reference sequence). The CDR3 loop is CASSSNSGYEQYF. Here the CDR3 DNA reads TGTGCCAGTAGTTCCAACAGCGGCTACGAGCAGTACTTC.

The chain has TRBV7-2 and TRBJ2-2; D remains unclear. The CDR3 consists of 13 residues. Germline CDR1 and CDR2: SGHTA and FQGNSA. Deletions cut 1 base from V and 5 bases from J, with 5 bases between. CDR3 bases: TGTGCCAGCAGCTTAGACTGGACCGGGGAGCTGTTTTTT. It codes for CASSLDWTGELFF. Supplemented by reference TRBV7-2 and TRBJ2-2, the full variable domain reads GAGVSQSPSNKVTEKGKDVELRCDPISGHTALYWYRQSLGQGLEFLIYFQGNSAPDKSGLPSDRFSAERTGGSVSTLTIQRTQQEDSAVYLCASSLDWTGELFFGEGSRLTVL.

The V and J genes are TRBV7-2 and TRBJ1-4; TRBD1 is a possible D gene (5 bases). This CDR3 has 15 residues. Trimming took 1 base from V and 8 from J, leaving 14 bases between them. Germline CDR1 reads SGHTA; CDR2 reads FQGNSA. This CDR3 reads CASSLGGGGGEKLFF. The CDR3 bases are TGTGCCAGCAGCTTAGGGGGCGGGGGTGGGGAAAAACTGTTTTTT.

V is TRBV7-9 and J is TRBJ1-2; 9 nucleotides match TRBD1. CDR1 and CDR2 (germline): SEHNR, FQNEAQ (reference sequence). The CDR3 runs 15 residues. Unmatched junction bases numbered 10, after V lost 5 bases and J lost 6 bases. The CDR3, as DNA: TGTGCCAGCAGCACCACCGGGACAGGGAATGATGGCTACACCTTC. This translates into CASSTTGTGNDGYTF.

This chain links TRBV6-5 with TRBJ2-5; TRBD1 is a possible D gene (6 bases). Looked up from germline, CDR1 is MNHEY and CDR2 is SVGAGI. The CDR3 runs 15 residues. V was clipped by 5 bases and J by 4 bases, with 17 bases between them. The CDR3 sequence: CASSLVPTGPETQYF. DNA of the CDR3: TGTGCCAGCAGTCTAGTACCAACAGGGCCAGAGACCCAGTACTTC.

The chain carries TRBV7-9 and TRBJ2-6; D might be TRBD1 (6 bases). CDR1 is SEHNR, CDR2 FQNEAQ, per germline (reference sequence). This CDR3 spans 15 amino acids. The V end was cut by 5 bases, the J end by 1 base, with 9 bases between. The CDR3 is CASSLDRSGANVLTF. CDR3 sequence (DNA): TGTGCCAGCAGCCTAGACAGGTCTGGGGCCAACGTCCTGACTTTC.

The rearrangement links TRBV18 to TRBJ2-1; no reliable D call. Looked up from germline, CDR1 is KGHSH and CDR2 is LQKENI. Trimming removed 3 bases at V and 0 bases at J, with 6 bases between. The CDR3 runs 14 residues. The CDR3 region is CASSPRGSYNEQFF. CDR3 bases: TGTGCCAGCTCACCGCGTGGCTCCTACAATGAGCAGTTCTTC.

A note on this clone: A junction boundary mismatches the germline segment, possibly from a read error. This rearrangement joins TRBV2 to TRBJ1-5, with 7 bases matching TRBD1. The CDR3 spans 14 residues. Germline values: CDR1 SNHLY, CDR2 FYNNEI. In nucleotides, the CDR3 is TGTGCCAGCAGGGCTACAGGGGCGGGTCAGTCCCAGCATTTT. Translated: CASRATGAGQSQHF.

This clone appeared a single time. CDR3 amino acids: CASSLAGTNAEQFF. DNA for the CDR3: TGTGCCAGCAGCCTAGCTGGGACTAACGCTGAGCAGTTCTTC. This chain connects TRBV6-6 to TRBJ2-1; 7 nucleotides align to TRBD2. The V segment lost 6 bases and the J segment 9 bases; nucleotides outside the gene matches: 11. The germline V gene has CDR1 MNHNY and CDR2 SVGAGI (reference sequence). The CDR3 length is 14 residues.

This chain connects TRBV5-1 to TRBJ2-3, with 7 bases fitting TRBD2. Germline V gives CDR1 SGHRS, CDR2 YFSETQ. CDR3 length equals 14 residues. V lost 2 bases, J lost 1 base, and 1 base stayed unmatched. CDR3: CASSLLARTDTQYF. The CDR3 coding sequence is TGCGCCAGCAGCTTACTAGCGCGCACAGATACGCAGTATTTT.

V and J are TRBV19 and TRBJ1-2; TRBD1 is a possible D gene (6 bases). V gave up 3 bases and J gave up 1 base, with 21 bases separating them. Germline V gene sequence: CDR1 LNHDA, CDR2 SQIVND (reference sequence). This CDR3 has 18 residues. The CDR3 bases are TGTGCCAGTAGTATGATGGCGGGGGGCGCGGAGGTTAACTATGGCTACACCTTC. Protein: CASSMMAGGAEVNYGYTF.

The V and J genes are TRBV5-6 and TRBJ1-4; D is unresolved. Trimming left V 0 bases short and J 0 bases short, with 9 bases between. Germline V gene lookup returns CDR1 SGHDT and CDR2 YYEEEE. This CDR3 contains 16 residues. The CDR3, as DNA: TGTGCCAGCAGCTTGGGAGTCACAGCAACTAATGAAAAACTGTTTTTT. Its translation is CASSLGVTATNEKLFF. The whole variable domain, filled in from reference TRBV5-6 and TRBJ1-4, reads DAGVTQSPTHLIKTRGQQVTLRCSPKSGHDTVSWYQQALGQGPQFIFQYYEEEERQRGNFPDRFSGHQFPNYSSELNVNALLLGDSALYLCASSLGVTATNEKLFFGSGTQLSVL.

This clone came up once. The CDR3 nucleotides read TGTGCCAGCAGGCGGGGCGGGGGAGGGGGACTTTACGAGCAGTACTTC. This gives the protein CASRRGGGGGLYEQYF. This chain joins TRBV5-4 and TRBJ2-7; tentatively, D is TRBD2 (7 bases). The V and J ends lost 5 bases and 4 bases respectively, with 22 bases between them. CDR1 is SGHNT and CDR2 is YYREEE in the germline V gene (reference sequence). The length of the CDR3 is 16 residues. Variable domain in full (rest from reference TRBV5-4 and TRBJ2-7): ETGVTQSPTHLIKTRGQQVTLRCSSQSGHNTVSWYQQALGQGPQFIFQYYREEENGRGNFPPRFSGLQFPNYSSELNVNALELDDSALYLCASRRGGGGGLYEQYFGPGTRLTVT.

This clone was found once. The chain recombines TRBV6-5 with TRBJ1-5; D call uncertain. The length of the CDR3 is 13 residues. Trimming shortened V by 6 bases and J by 0 bases, and 6 bases separated the two germline ends. From germline, CDR1 is MNHEY and CDR2 SVGAGI. The CDR3 reads CASSLNSNQPQHF. DNA of the CDR3: TGTGCCAGCAGCCTTAATAGCAATCAGCCCCAGCATTTT.

J is TRBJ1-1 and V is TRBV9; the match to TRBD1 covers 7 bases. After removal of 2 bases from V and 0 bases from J, the junction contained 7 bases not matched to a gene. Germline-derived CDR1 and CDR2 are SGDLS and YYNGEE. The CDR3 has 16 amino acids. CDR3 DNA: TGTGCCAGCAGCGTTAATCCGGGACAGCTGAACACTGAAGCTTTCTTT. It codes for CASSVNPGQLNTEAFF.

The chain carries TRBV10-3 and TRBJ1-2; D uncertain. The CDR3 extends over 15 amino acids. The ends were cut back, 1 base at V and 3 bases at J, with 12 bases in the middle. Germline CDR1 reads ENHRY; CDR2 reads SYGVKD. Here the CDR3 DNA reads TGTGCCATCAGTGAGTACCGGGAGAGGGACTATGGCTACACCTTC. It encodes CAISEYRERDYGYTF.

The rearrangement links TRBV7-2 to TRBJ2-7, with 9 bases that match TRBD2. V dropped 3 bases and J dropped 0; count of bases not matched to a gene: 3. CDR1 is SGHTA and CDR2 is FQGNSA in the germline V gene. This CDR3 has 15 residues. The CDR3 sequence is CASSFRLAASYEQYF. The CDR3 nucleotides read TGTGCCAGCAGCTTTAGACTAGCGGCCTCCTACGAGCAGTACTTC.

V usage is TRBV7-3 and J usage is TRBJ2-5; perhaps TRBD2 as D (6 bases). The CDR3 spans 15 residues. V lost 5 bases to trimming and J lost 2 bases, with 15 bases between them. Germline CDR1 is SGHTA and CDR2 is FQGTGA. In DNA form, the CDR3 reads TGTGCCAGCAGCCCTAACGGGGGTTCGCAAGAGACCCAGTACTTC. The encoded protein is CASSPNGGSQETQYF.

This clone was seen once. This chain joins TRBV2 and TRBJ1-2; D gene uncertain. Germline CDR1 SNHLY, CDR2 FYNNEI. This CDR3 spans 12 amino acids. The V gene lost 0 bases and the J gene lost 5 bases, with 4 bases spanning the gap. The CDR3 spells CASSEASYGYTF. In DNA form, the CDR3 reads TGTGCCAGCAGTGAAGCTTCGTATGGCTACACCTTC.